This TCR beta chain was sequenced for a study of cytomegalovirus exposure and HLA in healthy donors. Study results and caveats: TCR association rates varied by HLA locus in a later analysis, with DRB1 highest and HLA-C lowest.

Concerning this clone itself: What it binds is unknown.

Both 60 Vbeta primers and 13 Jbeta primers went into the PCR. Produced via immunoSEQ multiplex PCR; TCRdb's table is partial and in-frame only. This repertoire includes approximately 170,000 clones. CDR1 is SGHRS, CDR2 YFSETQ, per germline. The CDR3 runs to 17 residues. The ends lost 0 bases at V and 4 bases at J; junction bases unmatched: 6. This chain connects TRBV5-1 to TRBJ2-2; 10 bases are shared with TRBD2. This receptor was obtained from a young woman in good health and CMV-seropositive. Specimen: PBMCs. CDR3 region: CASSLGLAGVGTGELFF. The CDR3 DNA follows: TGCGCCAGCAGCTTGGGGCTAGCGGGAGTCGGCACCGGGGAGCTGTTTTTT.